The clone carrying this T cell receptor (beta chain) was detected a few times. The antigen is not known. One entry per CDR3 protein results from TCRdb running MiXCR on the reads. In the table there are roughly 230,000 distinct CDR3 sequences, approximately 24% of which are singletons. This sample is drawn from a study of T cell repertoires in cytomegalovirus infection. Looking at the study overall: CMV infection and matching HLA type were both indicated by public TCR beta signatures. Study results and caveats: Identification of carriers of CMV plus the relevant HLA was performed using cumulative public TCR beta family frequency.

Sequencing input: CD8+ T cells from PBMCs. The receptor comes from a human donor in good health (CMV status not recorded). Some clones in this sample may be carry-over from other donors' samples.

The CDR3 spells CASSLPGGVPTPYEQYF. DNA of the CDR3: TGTGCCAGCAGCCTCCCTGGAGGCGTACCCACCCCCTACGAGCAGTACTTC. This chain connects TRBV28 to TRBJ2-7, with D possibly matching TRBD2 (5 bases). Germline values: CDR1 MDHEN, CDR2 SYDVKM. Between the trimmed V and J ends, which lost 6 bases and 2 bases, there was a span of 23 bases. The CDR3 extends over 17 amino acids.